The 9 T cell receptor beta chains presented below share a single source sample, sequenced in a study of cytomegalovirus exposure and HLA in healthy donors. Generated by immunoSEQ multiplex PCR, the TCRdb table keeps only in-frame clones and is missing some. In the table there are 300,000 to 400,000 clones, around 90% of which are singletons. The sequenced sample was PBMCs. These receptors originate from a man younger than 40 in good health and CMV-seronegative.

The genes are TRBV7-9 and TRBJ1-2; TRBD1 is a possible D gene (6 bases). The CDR3 spans 13 residues. CDR1 is SEHNR and CDR2 is FQNEAQ in the germline V gene (reference sequence). V was cut by 1 base and J by 8 bases, with 11 bases left in between. CDR3 loop: CASSLGQVNGYTF. The CDR3 DNA reads as TGTGCCAGCAGCTTAGGACAGGTTAACGGCTACACCTTC.

This clone was found once. This chain joins TRBV20-1 and TRBJ2-7, with a possible D match to TRBD2 (5 bases). The CDR3 contains 11 residues. V was clipped by 5 bases and J by 7 bases, with 12 bases between them. CDR1 is DFQATT and CDR2 is SNEGSKA in the germline V gene (reference sequence). CDR3 sequence: CSARGSGEQYF. The DNA for the CDR3 is TGCAGTGCTCGGGGATCGGGGGAGCAGTACTTC.

Only a few counts were recorded for this clone. The V call is TRBV6-1, the J call TRBJ1-2; the D gene is possibly TRBD1 (5 bases). The V gene lost 6 bases and the J gene lost 5 bases, with 13 bases spanning the gap. Germline V gene lookup returns CDR1 MNHNS and CDR2 SASEGT. The CDR3 covers 13 residues. The chain's CDR3 is CASRGALLYGYTF. The DNA for the CDR3 is TGTGCCAGCAGAGGGGCGCTGTTATATGGCTACACCTTC.

V and J are TRBV2 and TRBJ2-1; 9 bases agree with TRBD2. CDR1 and CDR2 from the germline V gene are SNHLY and FYNNEI. The CDR3 consists of 18 residues. The V gene end was trimmed by 7 bases and the J gene end by 6 bases; junction bases not matched to a gene: 19. CDR3 DNA sequence: TGTGCCAGCAAGCTAGCGGGGCGCCCATCCCCTTCAGCCAATGAGCAGTTCTTC. Its protein product is CASKLAGRPSPSANEQFF.

The rearrangement uses TRBV5-1 and TRBJ2-2; D might be TRBD1 (5 bases). The length of the CDR3 is 15 residues. Germline CDR1 SGHRS, CDR2 YFSETQ. V was clipped by 6 bases and J by 6 bases, with 18 bases between them. CDR3 sequence: CASTPNEARAGELFF. The CDR3 DNA sequence: TGCGCCAGCACCCCTAATGAGGCCAGGGCCGGGGAGCTGTTTTTT.

The chain combines TRBV2 with TRBJ2-3, with D maybe TRBD1 (5 bases). CDR1 SNHLY and CDR2 FYNNEI come from the germline V gene. The CDR3 sequence is 15 residues long. V lost 4 bases and J lost 2, with 13 bases in between. CDR3 in DNA: TGTGCCAGCAGTGTAGATTTGGGGCTCACAGATACGCAGTATTTT. It yields the protein CASSVDLGLTDTQYF.

The rearrangement uses TRBV5-4 and TRBJ2-7; TRBD2 matches at 14 bases. J was trimmed by 5 bases and V by 1 base; bases with no gene match: 5. Looked up from germline, CDR1 is SGHNT and CDR2 is YYREEE (reference sequence). CDR3 length equals 16 residues. The CDR3 DNA reads TGTGCCAGCAGCTTGAGACTAGCGGGGGGGCTGGACGAGCAGTACTTC. Protein sequence: CASSLRLAGGLDEQYF. The whole variable domain, remainder taken from reference TRBV5-4 and TRBJ2-7, is ETGVTQSPTHLIKTRGQQVTLRCSSQSGHNTVSWYQQALGQGPQFIFQYYREEENGRGNFPPRFSGLQFPNYSSELNVNALELDDSALYLCASSLRLAGGLDEQYFGPGTRLTVT.

The V and J genes are TRBV6-6 and TRBJ1-3; a weak D match, TRBD1 (6 bases). Germline values: CDR1 MNHNY, CDR2 SVGAGI (reference sequence). V shed 0 bases and J shed 0 bases, with 9 bases lying between them. The CDR3 has 16 amino acids. CDR3 sequence (DNA): TGTGCCAGCAGTTACTCTGGGGGCAGCTCTGGAAACACCATATATTTT. Translating it yields CASSYSGGSSGNTIYF.

The V call is TRBV27, the J call TRBJ1-2; 7 nucleotides line up with TRBD1. The CDR3 length is 14 residues. The V gene's germline CDR1 is MNHEY and CDR2 SMNVEV (reference sequence). With V trimmed by 7 bases and J by 0 bases, 5 bases remained unmatched. The CDR3 DNA follows: TGTGCCAGCAAGGGGGCGGTGTCTAACTATGGCTACACCTTC. Translating it yields CASKGAVSNYGYTF.